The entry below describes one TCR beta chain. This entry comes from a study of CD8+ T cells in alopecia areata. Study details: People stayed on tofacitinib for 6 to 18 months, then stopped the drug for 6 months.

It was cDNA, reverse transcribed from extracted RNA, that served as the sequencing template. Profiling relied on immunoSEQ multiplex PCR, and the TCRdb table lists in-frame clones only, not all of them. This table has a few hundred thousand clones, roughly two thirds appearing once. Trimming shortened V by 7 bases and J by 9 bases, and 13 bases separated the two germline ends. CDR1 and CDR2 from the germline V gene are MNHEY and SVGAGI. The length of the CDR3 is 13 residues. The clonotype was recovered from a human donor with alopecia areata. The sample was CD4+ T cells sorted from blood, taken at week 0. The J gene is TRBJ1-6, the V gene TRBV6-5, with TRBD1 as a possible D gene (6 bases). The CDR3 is CASTQGSVSPLHF. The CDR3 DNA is TGTGCCAGCACACAGGGCTCGGTTTCACCCCTCCACTTT.